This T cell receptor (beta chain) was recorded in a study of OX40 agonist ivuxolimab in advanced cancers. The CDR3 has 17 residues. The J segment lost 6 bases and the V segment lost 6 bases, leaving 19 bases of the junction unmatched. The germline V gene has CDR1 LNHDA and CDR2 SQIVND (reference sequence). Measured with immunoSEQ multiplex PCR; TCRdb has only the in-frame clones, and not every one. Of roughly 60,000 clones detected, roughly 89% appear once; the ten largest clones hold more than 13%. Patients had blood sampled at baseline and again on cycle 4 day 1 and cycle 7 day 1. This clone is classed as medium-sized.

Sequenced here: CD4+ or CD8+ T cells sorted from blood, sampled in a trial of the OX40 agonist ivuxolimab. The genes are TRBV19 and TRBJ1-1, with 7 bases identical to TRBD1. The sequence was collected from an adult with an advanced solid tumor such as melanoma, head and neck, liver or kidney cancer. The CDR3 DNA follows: TGTGCCAGTAGGTCCCCCGGGGCGGTACAGGGGTTACCTGAAGCTTTCTTT. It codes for CASRSPGAVQGLPEAFF.